These T cell receptor beta chains were read from a single sample in a study of blood T cells in healthy people across ages. One entry per CDR3 protein results from TCRdb running MiXCR on the 5' RACE reads. The sample contains about 1,400,000 distinct CDR3 sequences, approximately 59% of which appear only once. The specimen was blood. These TCRs come from a man younger than 35 in good health. Each CDR3 is given with its conserved first and last residue. Fields, in order: clone size, J gene, D gene, V gene, CDR3 protein, CDR3 DNA. D genes are given only for firm matches. Rows may omit the clone size; those that give it use once, few, many or a size class.

>NA|TRBJ2-7|NA|TRBV20-1
CSASWQGSYEQYF
TGCAGTGCCTCCTGGCAGGGCTCCTACGAGCAGTACTTC
>NA|TRBJ2-2|NA|TRBV6-5
CASSPGLSPNTGELFF
TGTGCCAGCAGCCCGGGACTTTCTCCGAACACCGGGGAGCTGTTTTTT
>NA|TRBJ1-1|NA|TRBV28
CASSPGAPSRRAFF
TGTGCCAGCAGTCCCGGGGCTCCGTCCCGCCGAGCTTTCTTT
>NA|TRBJ2-1|TRBD2|TRBV4-1
CASSQESAGPYNEQFF
TGCGCCAGCAGCCAAGAATCAGCGGGGCCTTACAATGAGCAGTTCTTC
>NA|TRBJ1-5|TRBD1|TRBV5-1
CASSPGGGNQRQHF
TGCGCCAGCAGCCCAGGGGGCGGAAATCAGCGCCAGCATTTT
>NA|TRBJ2-6|NA|TRBV12-3/TRBV12-4
CASTLPGFSGANVLTF
TGTGCCAGCACCCTCCCCGGTTTCTCTGGGGCCAACGTCCTGACTTTC
>NA|TRBJ2-3|TRBD1|TRBV6-1
CASISGQGVDTQYF
TGTGCCAGCATATCGGGACAGGGGGTAGATACGCAGTATTTT
>NA|TRBJ1-2|NA|TRBV29-1
CSVAILFYGYTF
TGCAGCGTTGCAATTTTGTTCTATGGCTACACCTTC
>NA|TRBJ2-5|NA|TRBV4-3
CASSQAARQETQYF
TGCGCCAGCAGCCAAGCCGCCCGGCAAGAGACCCAGTACTTC
>NA|TRBJ2-7|TRBD2|TRBV4-2
CASSQLAGASYEQYF
TGTGCCAGCAGCCAACTAGCGGGGGCCTCCTACGAGCAGTACTTC
>NA|TRBJ1-5|TRBD1|TRBV15
CATRQTGQNQPQHF
TGTGCCACCCGGCAGACAGGGCAAAATCAGCCCCAGCATTTT
>NA|TRBJ2-3|NA|TRBV10-3
CAISERAGFTDTQYF
TGTGCCATCAGTGAAAGGGCGGGTTTCACAGATACGCAGTATTTT
>once|TRBJ2-7|NA|TRBV3-1
CASSPRTSRPYEQYF
TGTGCCAGCAGCCCCAGGACCAGCCGACCGTACGAGCAGTACTTC
>NA|TRBJ2-7|TRBD2|TRBV20-1
CSARAGGALVGYEQYF
TGCAGTGCTAGAGCGGGAGGCGCACTTGTCGGCTACGAGCAGTACTTC
>NA|TRBJ2-6|TRBD1|TRBV18
CASSLSQGASGANVLTF
TGTGCCAGCTCGCTTTCACAGGGGGCATCTGGGGCCAACGTCCTGACTTTC
>NA|TRBJ1-1|TRBD1|TRBV2
CAKTTGGSETEAFF
TGTGCCAAGACTACAGGGGGCTCGGAGACTGAAGCTTTCTTT